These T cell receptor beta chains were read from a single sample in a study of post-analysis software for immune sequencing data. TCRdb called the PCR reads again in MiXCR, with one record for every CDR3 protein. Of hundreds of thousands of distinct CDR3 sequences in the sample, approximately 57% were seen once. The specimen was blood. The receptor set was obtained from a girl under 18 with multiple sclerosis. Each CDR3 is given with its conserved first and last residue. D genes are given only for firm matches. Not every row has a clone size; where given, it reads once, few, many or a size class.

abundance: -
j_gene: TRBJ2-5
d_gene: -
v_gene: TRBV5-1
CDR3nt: TGCGCCAGCAGCTTCCGAGATGGGGGGCTCGAGACCCAGTACTTC
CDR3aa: CASSFRDGGLETQYF

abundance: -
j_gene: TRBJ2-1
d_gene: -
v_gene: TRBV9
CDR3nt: TGTGCCAGCAGCGTAGGCCAGGGCTCGCTAAATGAGCAGTTCTTC
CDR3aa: CASSVGQGSLNEQFF

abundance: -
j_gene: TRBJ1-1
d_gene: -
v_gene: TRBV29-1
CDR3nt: TGCAGCGTTCTATACAGAAACACTGAAGCTTTCTTT
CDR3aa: CSVLYRNTEAFF

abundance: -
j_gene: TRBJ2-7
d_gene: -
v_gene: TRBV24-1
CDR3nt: TGTGCCACCAGTGATTTCGATCCGGGACAAATGGGTTACGAGCAGTACTTC
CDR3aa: CATSDFDPGQMGYEQYF

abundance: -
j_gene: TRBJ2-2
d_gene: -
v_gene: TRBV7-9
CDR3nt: TGTGCCAGCAGCTCCAGGACCGTTCCTACGGGTAACACCGGGGAGCTGTTTTTT
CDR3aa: CASSSRTVPTGNTGELFF

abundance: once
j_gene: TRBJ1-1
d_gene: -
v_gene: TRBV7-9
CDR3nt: TGTGCCAGCAGCCCGAAAGGGTTGGACACTGAAGCTTTCTTT
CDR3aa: CASSPKGLDTEAFF

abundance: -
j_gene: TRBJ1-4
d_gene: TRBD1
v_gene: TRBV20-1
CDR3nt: TGCAGTGCTTCCCGGGGACAGCATAATGAAAAACTGTTTTTT
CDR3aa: CSASRGQHNEKLFF

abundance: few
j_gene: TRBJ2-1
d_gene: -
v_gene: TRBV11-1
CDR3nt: TGTGCCAGCAGCCCTACTAGGGGGAAGACCTTTAATGAGCAGTTCTTC
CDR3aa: CASSPTRGKTFNEQFF

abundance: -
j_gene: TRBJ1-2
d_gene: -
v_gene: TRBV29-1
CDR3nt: TGCAGCTTGGGGGACTCTTATGGCTACACCTTC
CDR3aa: CSLGDSYGYTF

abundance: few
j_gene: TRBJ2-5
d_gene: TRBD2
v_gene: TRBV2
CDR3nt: TGTGCCAGCAGTGGAATCACTAGCGGGAGTAAAGAGACCCAGTACTTC
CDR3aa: CASSGITSGSKETQYF

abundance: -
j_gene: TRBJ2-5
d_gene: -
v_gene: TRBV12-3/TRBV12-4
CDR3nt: TGTGCCAGCAGTTTAGGTGGTTTACTCCAAGAGACCCAGTACTTC
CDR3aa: CASSLGGLLQETQYF

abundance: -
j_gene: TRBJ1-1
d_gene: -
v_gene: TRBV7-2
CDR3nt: TGTGCCAGCAGCTTCCCATCTCGGGTCCAGGCTGAAGCTTTCTTT
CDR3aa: CASSFPSRVQAEAFF

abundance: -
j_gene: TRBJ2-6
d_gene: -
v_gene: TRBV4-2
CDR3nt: TGTGCCAGCAGCGACAAACCGGGTGGGGCCAACGTCCTGACTTTC
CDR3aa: CASSDKPGGANVLTF

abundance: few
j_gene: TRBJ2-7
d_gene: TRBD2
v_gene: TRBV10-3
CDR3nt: TGTGCCACTAAACTAGCGGGAGGGCCCTACGAGCAGTACTTC
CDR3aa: CATKLAGGPYEQYF

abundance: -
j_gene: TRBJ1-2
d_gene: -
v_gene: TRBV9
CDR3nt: TGTGCCAGCCATGAAGGGGGTAGCCGGGTCGGTGGCTACACCTTC
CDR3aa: CASHEGGSRVGGYTF

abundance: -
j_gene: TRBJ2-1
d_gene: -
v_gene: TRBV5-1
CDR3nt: TGCGCCAGCAGCTTGGTGGTAGCCGCCTACAATGAGCAGTTCTTC
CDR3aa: CASSLVVAAYNEQFF

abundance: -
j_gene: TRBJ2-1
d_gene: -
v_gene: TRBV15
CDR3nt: TGTGCCACCAGCCCTGAAGGGGCGGTCCACAATGAGCAGTTCTTC
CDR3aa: CATSPEGAVHNEQFF

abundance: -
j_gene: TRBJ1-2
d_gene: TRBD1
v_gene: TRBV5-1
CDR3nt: TGCGCCAGCAGCTCCCGGAGACAGGGCTTTAACTATGGCTACACCTTC
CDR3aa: CASSSRRQGFNYGYTF

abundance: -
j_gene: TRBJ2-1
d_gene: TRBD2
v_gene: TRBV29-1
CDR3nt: TGCAGCGTGACACCCGTTAGCGGGAGGGCCGGGAATGAGCAGTTCTTC
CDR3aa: CSVTPVSGRAGNEQFF

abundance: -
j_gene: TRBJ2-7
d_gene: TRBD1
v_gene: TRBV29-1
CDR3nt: TGCAGCGCTTATCTAGGACAGGGGACCTCCTACGAGCAGTACTTC
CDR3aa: CSAYLGQGTSYEQYF

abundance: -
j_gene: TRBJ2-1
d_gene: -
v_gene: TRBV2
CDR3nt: TGTGCCAGCACCACCTCTGGAGCGGGCTCCTACAATGAGCAGTTCTTC
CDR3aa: CASTTSGAGSYNEQFF

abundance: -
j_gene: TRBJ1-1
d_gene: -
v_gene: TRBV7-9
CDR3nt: TGTGCCAGCAGCTTAGCGCAAGGGGCCGGCACTGAAGCTTTCTTT
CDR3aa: CASSLAQGAGTEAFF

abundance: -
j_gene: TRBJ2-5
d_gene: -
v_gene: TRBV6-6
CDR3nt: TGTGCCAGCAGGGGTCCTGGAGAGACCCAGTACTTC
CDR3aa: CASRGPGETQYF

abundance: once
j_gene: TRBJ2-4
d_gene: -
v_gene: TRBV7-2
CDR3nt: TGTGCCAGCAGGCATCCGGGCCCCAAAAACATTCAGTACTTC
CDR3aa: CASRHPGPKNIQYF

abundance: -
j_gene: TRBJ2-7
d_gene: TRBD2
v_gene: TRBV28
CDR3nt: TGTGCCAGCCGTCCTAGCGGGAGTACCTACGAGCAGTACTTC
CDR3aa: CASRPSGSTYEQYF

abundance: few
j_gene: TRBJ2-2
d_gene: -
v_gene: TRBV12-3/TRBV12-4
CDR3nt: TGTGCCAGCAGTTTAAAGAACACCGGGGAGCTGTTTTTT
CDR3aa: CASSLKNTGELFF

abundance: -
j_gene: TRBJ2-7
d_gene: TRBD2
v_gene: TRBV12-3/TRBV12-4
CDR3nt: TGTGCCAGCAGCCGATGGCGGGAGGGCCCCTACGAGCAGTACTTC
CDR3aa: CASSRWREGPYEQYF

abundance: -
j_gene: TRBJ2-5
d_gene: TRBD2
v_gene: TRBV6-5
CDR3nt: TGTGCCAGCAGTTACCCGAGAACTGGGACTAGCGATCTTCCAATGACCCAGTACTTC
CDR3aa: CASSYPRTGTSDLPMTQYF

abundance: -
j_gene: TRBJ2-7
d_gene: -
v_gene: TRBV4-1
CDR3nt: TGCGCCAGCAGCCAAGATTCAGAGGGGCAGTACGAGCAGTACTTC
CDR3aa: CASSQDSEGQYEQYF

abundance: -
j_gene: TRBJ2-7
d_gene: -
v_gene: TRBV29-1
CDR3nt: TGCAGCGTTGAGAGGATCCGGGGACGCGAGCAGTACTTC
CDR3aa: CSVERIRGREQYF

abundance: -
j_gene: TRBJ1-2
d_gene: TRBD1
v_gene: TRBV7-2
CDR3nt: TGTGCCAGCAGCTCACAGGGGGCTAGCTATGGCTACACCTTC
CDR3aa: CASSSQGASYGYTF

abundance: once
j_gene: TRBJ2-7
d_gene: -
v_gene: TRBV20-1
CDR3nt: TGCAGTGCTAGAGATCTTTTGGGGGACGAGCAGTACTTC
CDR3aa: CSARDLLGDEQYF

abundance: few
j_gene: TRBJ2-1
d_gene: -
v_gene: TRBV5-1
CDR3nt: TGCGCCAGCAGCTTGGGGAGTTCCTCTGGGAATGAGCAGTTCTTC
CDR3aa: CASSLGSSSGNEQFF

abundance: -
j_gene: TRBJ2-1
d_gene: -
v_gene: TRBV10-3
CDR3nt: TGTGCCATCAGTGAGGACCAAAATGAGCAGTTCTTC
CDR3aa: CAISEDQNEQFF

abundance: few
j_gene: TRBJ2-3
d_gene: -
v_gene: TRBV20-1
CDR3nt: TGCAGTGCTAGAGGGCCCCGCGGGTGGGATACGCAGTATTTT
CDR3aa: CSARGPRGWDTQYF

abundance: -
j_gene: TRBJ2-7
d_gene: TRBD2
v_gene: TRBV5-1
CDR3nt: TGCGCCAGCAGCTTGGAGCGGGGCCGCTACGAGCAGTACTTC
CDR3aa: CASSLERGRYEQYF

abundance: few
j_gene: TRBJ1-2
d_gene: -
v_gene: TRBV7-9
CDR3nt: TGTGCCAGCAGCTTAGGGGCTTCGGCTAACACCTTC
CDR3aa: CASSLGASANTF

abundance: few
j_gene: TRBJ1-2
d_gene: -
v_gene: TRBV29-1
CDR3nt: TGCAGCGTTGCCGGCAGCGACTATGGCTACACCTTC
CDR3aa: CSVAGSDYGYTF

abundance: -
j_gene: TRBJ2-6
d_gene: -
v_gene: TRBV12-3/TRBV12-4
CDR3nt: TGTGCCAGCAGGCCTACAGGGATCTCTGGGGCCAACGTCCTGACTTTC
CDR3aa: CASRPTGISGANVLTF

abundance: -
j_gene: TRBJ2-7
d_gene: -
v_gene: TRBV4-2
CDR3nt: TGTGCCAGCAGCAACGAGGATGGAGCTGCTTCCTACGAGCAGTACTTC
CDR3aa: CASSNEDGAASYEQYF

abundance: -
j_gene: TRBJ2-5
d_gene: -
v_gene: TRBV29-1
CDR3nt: TGTAGCGTTCCAGAGGGACCCCCGGGTTCGCTTGGGGAGACCCAGTACTTC
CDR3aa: CSVPEGPPGSLGETQYF

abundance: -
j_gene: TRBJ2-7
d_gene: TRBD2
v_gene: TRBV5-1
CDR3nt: TGCGCCAGCAGCGTGGAACTAGCGGGAGGGCCCTACGAGCAGTACTTC
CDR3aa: CASSVELAGGPYEQYF

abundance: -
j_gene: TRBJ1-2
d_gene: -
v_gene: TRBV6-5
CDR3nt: TGTGCCAGCAGTTACTCTACCCAGGGAGGATATAACTATGGCTACACCTTC
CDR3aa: CASSYSTQGGYNYGYTF

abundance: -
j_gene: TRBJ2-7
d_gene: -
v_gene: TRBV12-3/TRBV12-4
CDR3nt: TGTGCCAGCAGCACGACAGGAAGGTACGAGCAGTACTTC
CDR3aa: CASSTTGRYEQYF

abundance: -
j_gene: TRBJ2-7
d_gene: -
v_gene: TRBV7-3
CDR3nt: TGTGCCAGCAGCCCTCTCGAGAGGGCCTACGAGCAGTACTTC
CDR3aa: CASSPLERAYEQYF

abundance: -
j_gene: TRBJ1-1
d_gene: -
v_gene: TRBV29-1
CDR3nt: TGCAGCGTTGAAGTCACAGGGAACCTGAACACTGAAGCTTTCTTT
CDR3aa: CSVEVTGNLNTEAFF

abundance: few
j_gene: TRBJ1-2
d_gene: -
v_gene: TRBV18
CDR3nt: TGTGCCAGCTCACCAGGTTCGAATGGCTACACCTTC
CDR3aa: CASSPGSNGYTF

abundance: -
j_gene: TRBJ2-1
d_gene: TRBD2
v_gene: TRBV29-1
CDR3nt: TGCAGCGTTGAAGAGCAGGGAGCTAGCGGGGACAATGAGCAGTTCTTC
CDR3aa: CSVEEQGASGDNEQFF

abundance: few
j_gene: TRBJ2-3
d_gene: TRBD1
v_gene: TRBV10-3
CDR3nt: TGTGCCATCAGTGAGTCGACAGGGGTTCTCTTAACAGATACGCAGTATTTT
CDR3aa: CAISESTGVLLTDTQYF

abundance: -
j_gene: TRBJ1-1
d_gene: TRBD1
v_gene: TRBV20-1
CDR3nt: TGCAGTGCTCGCAGACAGGGGGAAGGAAGAACTGAAGCTTTCTTT
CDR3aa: CSARRQGEGRTEAFF

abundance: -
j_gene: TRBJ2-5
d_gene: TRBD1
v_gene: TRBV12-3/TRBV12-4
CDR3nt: TGTGCCAGCAGACCCAGACAGGGCGTCCAGACCCAGTACTTC
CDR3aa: CASRPRQGVQTQYF

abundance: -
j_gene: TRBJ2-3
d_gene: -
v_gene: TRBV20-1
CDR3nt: TGCAGTGCTGGAGGGCGGGGAGATACGCAGTATTTT
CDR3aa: CSAGGRGDTQYF

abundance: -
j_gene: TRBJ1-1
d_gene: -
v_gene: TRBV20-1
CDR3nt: TGCAGTGCTAGGCCCCGAGCAGGGGCCTGGACTGAAGCTTTCTTT
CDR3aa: CSARPRAGAWTEAFF

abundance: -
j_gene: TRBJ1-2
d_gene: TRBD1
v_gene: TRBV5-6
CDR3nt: TGTGCCAGCAGCTGGACAGGTGGGGTATATGGCTACACCTTC
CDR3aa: CASSWTGGVYGYTF

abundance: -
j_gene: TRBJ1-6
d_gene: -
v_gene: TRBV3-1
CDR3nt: TGTGCCAGCAGCCAGGATCGGGGCGTTGGCGGCTCCTATAATTCACCCCTCCACTTT
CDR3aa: CASSQDRGVGGSYNSPLHF

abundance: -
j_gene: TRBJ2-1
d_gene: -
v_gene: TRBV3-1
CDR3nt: TGTGCCAGCAGCCAAGATCGGTTGAGGACCCCTGGTTTACTGGGTGAGCAGTTCTTC
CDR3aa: CASSQDRLRTPGLLGEQFF